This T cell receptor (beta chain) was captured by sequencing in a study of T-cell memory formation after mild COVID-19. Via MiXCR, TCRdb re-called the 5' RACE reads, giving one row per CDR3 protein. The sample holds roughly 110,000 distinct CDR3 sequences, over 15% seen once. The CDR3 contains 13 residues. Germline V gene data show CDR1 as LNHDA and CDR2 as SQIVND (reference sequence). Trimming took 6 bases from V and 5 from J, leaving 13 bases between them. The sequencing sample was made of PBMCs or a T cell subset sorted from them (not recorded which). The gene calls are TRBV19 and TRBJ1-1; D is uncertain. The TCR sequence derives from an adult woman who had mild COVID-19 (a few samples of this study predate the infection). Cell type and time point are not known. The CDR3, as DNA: TGTGCCAGTAGCAAGACCATAGGGACTGAAGCTTTCTTT. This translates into CASSKTIGTEAFF.